The clone carrying this T cell receptor (beta chain) occurred a few times. Its antigen is as yet unknown. These data are taken from a study of blood T cells in healthy people across ages. Findings of the study overall: With naive T cell percentage, TCR beta diversity showed a strong correlation.

A sample-barcoded 5' primer and a J-beta primer mix were used in a second PCR of about 6 to 12 cycles. TCRdb ran MiXCR on the 5' RACE reads and lists one entry per CDR3 protein. The sample has hundreds of thousands of distinct CDR3 sequences; roughly 32% are singletons. V lost 3 bases and J 2 bases, leaving 11 bases between the germline ends. This CDR3 region has 15 residues. The rearrangement uses TRBV12-3 or TRBV12-4 and TRBJ1-3; unclear D gene. This clonotype was sampled from a woman aged 80 or older in good health. Sequencing used blood. The CDR3 region is CASSFGYRAGNTIYF. The DNA for the CDR3 is TGTGCCAGCAGTTTCGGGTATAGAGCTGGAAACACCATATATTTT.